These T cell receptor beta chains were read from a single sample in a study of cytomegalovirus exposure and HLA in healthy donors. Data came from immunoSEQ multiplex PCR; TCRdb stores just in-frame clones and leaves some out. This table holds about 98,000 clones, roughly 77% found once. The sample comprised PBMCs. The receptors stem from a man aged 40-49 years in good health and CMV-seronegative. CDR3s include the opening cysteine and the closing phenylalanine or tryptophan. D genes are given only for firm matches. Not all rows give a size; the values are once, few, many and, for expanded clones, a class.

TRBV6-4	.	.	TRBJ1-1	CASSETVGTEAFF	TGTGCCAGCAGTGAGACAGTGGGCACTGAAGCTTTCTTT
TRBV7-9	.	.	TRBJ1-3	CSSSVSRGGGNTIYF	TGTTCCAGCAGCGTTAGTCGGGGAGGTGGAAACACCATATATTTT
TRBV5-1	.	TRBD2	TRBJ2-3	CASSLSPERGSTDTQYF	TGCGCCAGCAGCTTAAGTCCCGAGCGGGGTAGCACAGATACGCAGTATTTT
TRBV28	.	.	TRBJ1-2	CASSLSPRSYGYTF	TGTGCCAGCAGTTTATCCCCAAGGAGCTATGGCTACACCTTC
TRBV6-5	.	.	TRBJ1-5	CASSVDRLGNQPQHF	TGTGCCAGCTCGGTTGACAGGTTGGGAAATCAGCCCCAGCATTTT
TRBV6-1	.	.	TRBJ2-7	CASSDGHPLEQYF	TGTGCCAGCAGTGATGGACACCCGTTGGAGCAGTACTTC
TRBV5-4	.	TRBD2	TRBJ2-3	CASSSGLKSTDTQYF	TGTGCCAGCAGCTCGGGACTAAAAAGCACAGATACGCAGTATTTT
TRBV18	.	.	TRBJ2-7	CASSTTSSYEQYF	TGTGCCAGCTCCACGACTAGCTCCTACGAGCAGTACTTC
TRBV7-8	.	TRBD2	TRBJ2-7	CASSLAPVGGTRSYEQYF	TGTGCCAGCAGCTTAGCCCCCGTGGGGGGGACCCGCTCCTACGAGCAGTACTTC
TRBV5-4	few	.	TRBJ2-7	CASSSPTGSYEQYF	TGTGCCAGCAGCTCTCCGACAGGCTCCTACGAGCAGTACTTC
TRBV5-8	.	TRBD2	TRBJ2-3	CASSFIAGVGDTQYF	TGTGCCAGCAGCTTTATAGCGGGAGTTGGAGATACGCAGTATTTT
TRBV6-1	.	.	TRBJ2-7	CASSEFWAGNTYEQYF	TGTGCCAGCAGTGAATTTTGGGCAGGGAATACCTACGAGCAGTACTTC
TRBV19	.	TRBD1	TRBJ1-2	CASTRSGGGDYGYTF	TGTGCCAGTACAAGGAGTGGAGGGGGCGACTATGGCTACACCTTC
TRBV27	few	TRBD1	TRBJ1-6	CASSAQDRIWGSPLHF	TGTGCCAGCAGTGCCCAGGACAGGATATGGGGTTCACCCCTCCACTTT
TRBV19	.	.	TRBJ2-3	CASWSGTDTQYF	TGTGCCAGCTGGTCGGGGACAGATACGCAGTATTTT
TRBV4-1	.	TRBD1	TRBJ1-5	CASSQLTGGNQPQHF	TGCGCCAGCAGCCAACTTACAGGGGGCAATCAGCCCCAGCATTTT